The clone carrying this T cell receptor beta chain has at least ten counts. V lost 7 bases, J lost 0 bases, and 5 bases stayed unmatched. Per germline, CDR1 KGHDR and CDR2 SFDVKD. This CDR3 spans 17 amino acids. Time point denoted: sample taken at primary tumor resection. The sample originates from a study of spatial heterogeneity in lung cancer. TCRdb re-derived calls from the 5' RACE reads in MiXCR, one entry per CDR3 protein. The table shows some 39,000 distinct CDR3 sequences, with 6.5% to 7% occurring only once. The clonotype comes from a female donor with early-stage non-small cell lung cancer. The material sequenced was PBMCs, taken at surgery. V and J are TRBV24-1 and TRBJ2-2, with TRBD2 identical over 12 bases. The CDR3 bases are TGTGCCACCAGAGGACTAGCGGGACCCGCGAACACCGGGGAGCTGTTTTTT. Residues: CATRGLAGPANTGELFF.